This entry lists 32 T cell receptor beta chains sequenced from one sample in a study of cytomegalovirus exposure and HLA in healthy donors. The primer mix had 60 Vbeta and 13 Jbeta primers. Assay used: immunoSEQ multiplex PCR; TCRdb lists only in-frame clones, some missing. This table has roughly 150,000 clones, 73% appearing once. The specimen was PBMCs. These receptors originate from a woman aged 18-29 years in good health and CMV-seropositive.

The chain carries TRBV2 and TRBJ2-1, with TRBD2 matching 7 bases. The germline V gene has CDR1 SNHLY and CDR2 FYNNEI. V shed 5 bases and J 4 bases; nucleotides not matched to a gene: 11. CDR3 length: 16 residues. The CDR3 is CASSTPGGTIYNEQFF. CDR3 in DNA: TGTGCCAGCAGTACCCCTGGTGGGACTATATACAATGAGCAGTTCTTC.

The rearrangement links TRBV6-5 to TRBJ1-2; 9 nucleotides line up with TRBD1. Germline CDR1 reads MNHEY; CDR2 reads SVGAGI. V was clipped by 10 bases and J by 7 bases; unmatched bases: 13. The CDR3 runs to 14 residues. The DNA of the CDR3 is TGTGCCACCTACATACGACAGGGGGTGACTGGCTACACCTTC. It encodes CATYIRQGVTGYTF.

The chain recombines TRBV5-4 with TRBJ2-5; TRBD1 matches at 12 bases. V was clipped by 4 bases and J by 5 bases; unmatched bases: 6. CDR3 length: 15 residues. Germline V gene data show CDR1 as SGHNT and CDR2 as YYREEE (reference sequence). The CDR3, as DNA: TGTGCCAGCAGCCACCGGGACAGGGGGCTGGAGACCCAGTACTTC. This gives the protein CASSHRDRGLETQYF.

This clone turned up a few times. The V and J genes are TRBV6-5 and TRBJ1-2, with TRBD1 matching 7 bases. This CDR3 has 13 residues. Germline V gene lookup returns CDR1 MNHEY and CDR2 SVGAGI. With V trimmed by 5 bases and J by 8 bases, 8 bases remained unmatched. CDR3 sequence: CASSGTGVRGYTF. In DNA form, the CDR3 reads TGTGCCAGCAGTGGAACAGGGGTGAGAGGCTACACCTTC.

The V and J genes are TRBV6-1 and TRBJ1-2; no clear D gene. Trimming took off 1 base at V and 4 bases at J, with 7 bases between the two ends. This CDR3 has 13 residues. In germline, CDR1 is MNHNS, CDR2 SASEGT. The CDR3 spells CASSEDGSYGYTF. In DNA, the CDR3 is TGTGCCAGCAGTGAAGATGGGAGCTATGGCTACACCTTC.

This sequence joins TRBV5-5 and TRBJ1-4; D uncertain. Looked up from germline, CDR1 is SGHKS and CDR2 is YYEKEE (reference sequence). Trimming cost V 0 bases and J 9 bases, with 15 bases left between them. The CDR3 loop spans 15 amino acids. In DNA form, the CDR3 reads TGTGCCAGCAGCTTGGTCGGGGAACCACTCCAAAAACTGTTTTTT. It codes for CASSLVGEPLQKLFF. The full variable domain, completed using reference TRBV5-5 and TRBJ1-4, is DAGVTQSPTHLIKTRGQQVTLRCSPISGHKSVSWYQQVLGQGPQFIFQYYEKEERGRGNFPDRFSARQFPNYSSELNVNALLLGDSALYLCASSLVGEPLQKLFFGSGTQLSVL.

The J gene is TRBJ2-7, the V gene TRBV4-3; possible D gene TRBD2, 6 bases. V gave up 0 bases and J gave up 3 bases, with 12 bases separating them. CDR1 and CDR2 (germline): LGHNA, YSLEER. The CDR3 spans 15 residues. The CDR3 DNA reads TGCGCCAGCAGCCAAGATACCGGGGGTGGCTACGAGCAGTACTTC. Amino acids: CASSQDTGGGYEQYF.

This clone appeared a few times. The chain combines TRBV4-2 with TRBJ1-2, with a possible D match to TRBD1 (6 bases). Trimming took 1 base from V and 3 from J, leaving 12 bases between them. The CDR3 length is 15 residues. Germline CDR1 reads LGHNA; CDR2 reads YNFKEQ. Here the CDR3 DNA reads TGTGCCAGCAGCCAAGCGCAGGGGCAAGACTATGGCTACACCTTC. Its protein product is CASSQAQGQDYGYTF.

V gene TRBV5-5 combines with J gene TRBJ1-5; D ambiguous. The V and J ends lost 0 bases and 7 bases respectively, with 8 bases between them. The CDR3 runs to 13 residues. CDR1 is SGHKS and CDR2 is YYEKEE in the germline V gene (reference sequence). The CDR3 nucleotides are TGTGCCAGCAGCTTGGACAGTCAACAGCCCCAGCATTTT. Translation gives CASSLDSQQPQHF.

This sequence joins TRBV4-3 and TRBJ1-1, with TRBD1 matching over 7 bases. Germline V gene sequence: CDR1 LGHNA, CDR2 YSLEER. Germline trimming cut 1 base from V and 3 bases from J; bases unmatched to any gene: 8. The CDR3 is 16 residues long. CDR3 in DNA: TGCGCCAGCAGCCAAGCAGCAGGGGGGAAGGACACTGAAGCTTTCTTT. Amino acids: CASSQAAGGKDTEAFF.

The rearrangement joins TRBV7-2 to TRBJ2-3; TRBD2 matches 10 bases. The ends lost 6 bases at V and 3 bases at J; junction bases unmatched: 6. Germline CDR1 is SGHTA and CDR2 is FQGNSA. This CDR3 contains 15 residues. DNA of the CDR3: TGTGCCAGCAGTTCTAGCGGGGGTGGAACAGATACGCAGTATTTT. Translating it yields CASSSSGGGTDTQYF.

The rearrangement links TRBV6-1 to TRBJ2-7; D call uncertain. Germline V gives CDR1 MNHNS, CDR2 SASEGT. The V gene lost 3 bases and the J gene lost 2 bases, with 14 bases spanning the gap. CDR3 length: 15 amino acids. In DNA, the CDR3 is TGTGCCAGCAGTGAGTTTGGGCACCCCGCCTACGAGCAGTACTTC. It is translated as CASSEFGHPAYEQYF.

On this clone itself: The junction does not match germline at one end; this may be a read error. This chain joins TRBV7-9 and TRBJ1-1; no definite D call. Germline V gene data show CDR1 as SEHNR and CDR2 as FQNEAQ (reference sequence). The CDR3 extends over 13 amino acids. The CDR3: CSSNFEVNTEAFF. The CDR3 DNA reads TGTTCCAGCAACTTTGAGGTCAACACTGAAGCTTTCTTT.

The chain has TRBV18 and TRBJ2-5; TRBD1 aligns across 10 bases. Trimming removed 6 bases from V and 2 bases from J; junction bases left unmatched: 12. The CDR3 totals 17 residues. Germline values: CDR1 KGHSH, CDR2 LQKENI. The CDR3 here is CASSSLGTGEYQETQYF. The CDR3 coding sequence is TGTGCCAGCTCGTCCCTAGGGACAGGGGAGTATCAAGAGACCCAGTACTTC. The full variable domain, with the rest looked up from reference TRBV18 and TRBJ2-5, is NAGVMQNPRHLVRRRGQEARLRCSPMKGHSHVYWYRQLPEEGLKFMVYLQKENIIDESGMPKERFSAEFPKEGPSILRIQQVVRGDSAAYFCASSSLGTGEYQETQYFGPGTRLLVL.

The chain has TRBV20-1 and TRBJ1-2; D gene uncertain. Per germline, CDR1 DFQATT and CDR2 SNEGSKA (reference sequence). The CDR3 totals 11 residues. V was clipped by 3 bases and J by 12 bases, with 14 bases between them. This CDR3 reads CSARNRGNHTF. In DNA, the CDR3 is TGCAGTGCTAGGAATCGAGGGAACCACACCTTC.

The CDR3 reads CASSAPGASFSTDTQYF. CDR3 nucleotides: TGTGCCAGCAGTGCGCCAGGGGCATCCTTTAGCACAGATACGCAGTATTTT. The chain links TRBV25-1 to TRBJ2-3, with D perhaps TRBD1 (6 bases). Between the trimmed V and J ends, which lost 4 bases and 0 bases, there was a span of 17 bases. The CDR3 length is 17 residues. The germline CDR1 and CDR2 sequences are MGHDK and SYGVNS.

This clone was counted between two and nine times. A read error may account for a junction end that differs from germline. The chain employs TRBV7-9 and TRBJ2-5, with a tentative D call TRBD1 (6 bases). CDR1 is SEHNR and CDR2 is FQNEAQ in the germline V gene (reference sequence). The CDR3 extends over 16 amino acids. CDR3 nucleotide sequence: TGTTCCAGCAGCCATCCCTCGGGGACATATCAAGAGACCCAGTACTTC. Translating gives CSSSHPSGTYQETQYF.

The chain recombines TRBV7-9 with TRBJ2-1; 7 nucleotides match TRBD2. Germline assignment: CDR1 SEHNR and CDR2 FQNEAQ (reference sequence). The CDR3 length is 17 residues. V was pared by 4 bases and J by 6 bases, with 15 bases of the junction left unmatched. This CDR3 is CASSSRTGGYTANEQFF. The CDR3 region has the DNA TGTGCCAGCAGCTCACGAACCGGGGGGTACACTGCCAATGAGCAGTTCTTC.

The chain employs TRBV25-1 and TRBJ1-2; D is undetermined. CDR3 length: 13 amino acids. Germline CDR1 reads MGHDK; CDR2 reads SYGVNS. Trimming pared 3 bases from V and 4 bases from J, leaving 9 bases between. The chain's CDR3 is CASSEEYIYGYTF. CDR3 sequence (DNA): TGTGCCAGCAGTGAGGAGTACATCTATGGCTACACCTTC.

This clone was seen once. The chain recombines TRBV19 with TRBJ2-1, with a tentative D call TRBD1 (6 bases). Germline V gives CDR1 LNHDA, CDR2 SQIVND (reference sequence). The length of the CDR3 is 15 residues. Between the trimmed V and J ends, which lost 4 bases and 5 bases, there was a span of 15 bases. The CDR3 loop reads CASSKYRAADNEQFF. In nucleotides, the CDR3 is TGTGCCAGTAGTAAATACAGGGCCGCGGACAATGAGCAGTTCTTC.

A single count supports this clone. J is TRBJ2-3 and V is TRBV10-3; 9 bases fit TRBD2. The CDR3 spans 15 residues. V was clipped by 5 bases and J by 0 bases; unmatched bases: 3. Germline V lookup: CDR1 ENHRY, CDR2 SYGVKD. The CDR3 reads CAISLAGTSTDTQYF. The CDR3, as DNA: TGTGCCATCAGTCTAGCGGGGACGAGCACAGATACGCAGTATTTT.

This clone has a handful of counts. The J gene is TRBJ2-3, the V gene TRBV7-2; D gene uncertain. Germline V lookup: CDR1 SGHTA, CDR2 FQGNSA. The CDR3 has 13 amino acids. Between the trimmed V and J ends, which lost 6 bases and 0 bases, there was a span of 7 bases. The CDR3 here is CASSSYSTDTQYF. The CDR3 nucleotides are TGTGCCAGCAGTTCCTATAGCACAGATACGCAGTATTTT.

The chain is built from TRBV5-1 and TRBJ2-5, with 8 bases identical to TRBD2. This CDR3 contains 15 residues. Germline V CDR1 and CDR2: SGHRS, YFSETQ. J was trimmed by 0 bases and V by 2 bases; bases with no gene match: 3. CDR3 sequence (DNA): TGCGCCAGCAGCTTCAGCGGGGGTTACCAAGAGACCCAGTACTTC. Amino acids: CASSFSGGYQETQYF.

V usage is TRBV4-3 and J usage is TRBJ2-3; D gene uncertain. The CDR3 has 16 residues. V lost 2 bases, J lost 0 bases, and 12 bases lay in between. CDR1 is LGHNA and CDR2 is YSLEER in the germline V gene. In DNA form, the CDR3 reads TGCGCCAGCAGCCAATTCCCGGGTCTCAGCACAGATACGCAGTATTTT. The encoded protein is CASSQFPGLSTDTQYF.

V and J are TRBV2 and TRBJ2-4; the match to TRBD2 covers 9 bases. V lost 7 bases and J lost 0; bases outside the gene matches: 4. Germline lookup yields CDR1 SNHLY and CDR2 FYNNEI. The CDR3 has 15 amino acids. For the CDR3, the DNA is TGTGCCAGCACTATTAGCGGGGGAGCCAAAAACATTCAGTACTTC. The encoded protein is CASTISGGAKNIQYF.

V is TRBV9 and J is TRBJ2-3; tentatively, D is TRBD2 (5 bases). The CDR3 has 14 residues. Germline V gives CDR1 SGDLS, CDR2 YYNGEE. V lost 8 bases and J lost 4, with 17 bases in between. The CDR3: CASNPGGRPDTQYF. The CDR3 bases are TGTGCCAGTAACCCAGGAGGACGTCCAGATACGCAGTATTTT.

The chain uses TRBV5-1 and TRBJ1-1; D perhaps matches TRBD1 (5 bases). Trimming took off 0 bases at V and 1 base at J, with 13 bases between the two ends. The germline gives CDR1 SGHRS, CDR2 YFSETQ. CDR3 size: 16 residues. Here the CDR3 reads CASSLVSGLANTEAFF. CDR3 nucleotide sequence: TGCGCCAGCAGCTTGGTCTCAGGGCTTGCGAACACTGAAGCTTTCTTT.

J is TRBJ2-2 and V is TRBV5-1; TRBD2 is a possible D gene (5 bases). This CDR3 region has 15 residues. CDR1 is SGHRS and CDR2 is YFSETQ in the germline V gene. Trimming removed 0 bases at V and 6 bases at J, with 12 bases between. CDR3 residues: CASSLETLASGELFF. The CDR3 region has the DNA TGCGCCAGCAGCTTGGAGACGCTAGCTTCCGGGGAGCTGTTTTTT.

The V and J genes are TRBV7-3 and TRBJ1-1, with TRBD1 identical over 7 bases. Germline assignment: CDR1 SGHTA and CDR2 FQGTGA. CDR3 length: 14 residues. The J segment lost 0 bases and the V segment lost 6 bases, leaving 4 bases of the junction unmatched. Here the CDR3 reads CASSLDRLNTEAFF. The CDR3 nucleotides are TGTGCCAGCAGTTTGGACAGGCTGAACACTGAAGCTTTCTTT.

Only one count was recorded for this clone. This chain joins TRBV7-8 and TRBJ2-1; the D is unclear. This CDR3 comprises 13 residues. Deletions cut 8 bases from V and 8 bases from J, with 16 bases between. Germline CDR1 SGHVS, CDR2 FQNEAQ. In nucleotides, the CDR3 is TGTGCCAGCTCTCCCACAGCCCTCGATGAGCAGTTCTTC. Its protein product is CASSPTALDEQFF.

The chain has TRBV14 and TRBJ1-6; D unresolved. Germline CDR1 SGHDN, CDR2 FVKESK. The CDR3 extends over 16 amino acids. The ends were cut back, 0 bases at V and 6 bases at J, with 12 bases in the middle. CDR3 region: CASSQDHGNVNSPLHF. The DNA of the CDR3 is TGTGCCAGCAGCCAAGACCACGGGAATGTTAATTCACCCCTCCACTTT. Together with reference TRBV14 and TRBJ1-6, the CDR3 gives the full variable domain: EAGVTQFPSHSVIEKGQTVTLRCDPISGHDNLYWYRRVMGKEIKFLLHFVKESKQDESGMPNNRFLAERTGGTYSTLKVQPAELEDSGVYFCASSQDHGNVNSPLHFGNGTRLTVT.

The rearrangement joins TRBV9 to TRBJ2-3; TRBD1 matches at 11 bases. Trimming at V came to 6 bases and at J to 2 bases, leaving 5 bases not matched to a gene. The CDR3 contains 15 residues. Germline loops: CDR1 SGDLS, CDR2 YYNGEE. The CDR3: CASKAGQGDTDTQYF. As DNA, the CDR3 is TGTGCCAGCAAAGCGGGACAGGGGGACACAGATACGCAGTATTTT.